The entry below gives a single TCR beta chain sequence along with its context. Data came from immunoSEQ multiplex PCR; TCRdb stores just in-frame clones and leaves some out. Here the sample spans 60,000 to 65,000 clones, approximately 86% being singletons. Trimming cost V 4 bases and J 4 bases, with 13 bases left between them. Germline lookup yields CDR1 MNHEY and CDR2 SMNVEV (reference sequence). The CDR3 consists of 15 residues. These data are taken from a study of technical replicates of blood from a few donors. The sequenced material came from PBMCs. This TCR came from a human donor in good health. Some clones in this sample may be carry-over from other donors' samples. This chain connects TRBV27 to TRBJ2-2, with a weak D call TRBD2 (6 bases). This CDR3 reads CASSWTNDLTGELFF. CDR3 in DNA: TGTGCCAGCAGTTGGACTAACGACCTCACCGGGGAGCTGTTTTTT.